The present entry profiles one T cell receptor beta chain with its context. Antigen specificity is unknown. The germline V gene has CDR1 MDHEN and CDR2 SYDVKM. CDR3 length: 14 amino acids. V was pared by 1 base and J by 2 bases, with 7 bases between. These data are taken from a study of response to subunit inactivated influenza vaccine. Findings of the study overall: The study's authors posited that every seasonal influenza vaccination enlists few new T cells.

MiXCR, applied by TCRdb to the RT-PCR reads, yields one record per CDR3 protein. The sample holds around 200,000 distinct CDR3 sequences, about an eighth seen once. This chain links TRBV28 with TRBJ2-3; possibly TRBD1 for D (5 bases). The specimen comprised CD8+ T cells sorted from PBMCs, sampled 4 to 6 days after vaccination. This clonotype was sampled from a man aged 45 to 65 who received an inactivated influenza vaccine. The CDR3: CASSLSRVTDTQYF. CDR3 coding DNA: TGTGCCAGCAGTTTATCCAGGGTCACAGATACGCAGTATTTT.